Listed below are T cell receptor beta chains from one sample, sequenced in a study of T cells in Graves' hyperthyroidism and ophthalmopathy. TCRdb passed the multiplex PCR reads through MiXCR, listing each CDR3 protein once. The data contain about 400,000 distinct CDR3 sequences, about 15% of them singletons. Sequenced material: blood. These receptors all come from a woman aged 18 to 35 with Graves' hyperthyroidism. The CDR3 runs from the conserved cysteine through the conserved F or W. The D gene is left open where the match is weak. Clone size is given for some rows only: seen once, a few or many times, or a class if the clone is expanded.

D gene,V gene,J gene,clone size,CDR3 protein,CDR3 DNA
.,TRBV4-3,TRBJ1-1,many,CASSQDRKGWGTEAFF,TGCGCCAGCAGCCAAGATAGGAAAGGGTGGGGGACTGAAGCTTTCTTT
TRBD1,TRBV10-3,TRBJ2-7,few,CAISGQAIEQYF,TGTGCCATCAGCGGACAGGCTATCGAGCAGTACTTC
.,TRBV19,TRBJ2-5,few,CASSSLARQETQYF,TGTGCCAGTAGTTCACTAGCTCGACAAGAGACCCAGTACTTC
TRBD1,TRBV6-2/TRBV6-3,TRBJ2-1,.,CASSYPDRGNYNEQFF,TGTGCCAGCAGTTACCCCGACAGGGGGAACTACAATGAGCAGTTCTTC
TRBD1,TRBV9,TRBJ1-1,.,CASSVAPGTDYTEAFF,TGTGCCAGCAGCGTAGCGCCCGGGACAGACTACACTGAAGCTTTCTTT
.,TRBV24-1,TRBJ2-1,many,CATSVGGGTYNEQFF,TGTGCCACCAGTGTTGGAGGTGGGACCTACAATGAGCAGTTCTTC
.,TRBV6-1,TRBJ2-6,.,CASSEASSGANVLTF,TGTGCCAGCAGTGAAGCGAGTTCTGGGGCCAACGTCCTGACTTTC
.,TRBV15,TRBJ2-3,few,CATSAQGTDTQYF,TGTGCCACCAGCGCGCAGGGCACAGATACGCAGTATTTT
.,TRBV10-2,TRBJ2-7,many,CASSYTAGQVYEQYF,TGCGCCAGCAGTTATACCGCGGGACAAGTCTACGAGCAGTACTTC
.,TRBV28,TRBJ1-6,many,CASSFRTRNNSPLHF,TGTGCCAGCAGTTTTAGGACAAGGAATAATTCACCCCTCCACTTT
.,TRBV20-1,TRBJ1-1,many,CSARFSGGRRTEAFF,TGCAGTGCTAGATTTAGCGGGGGGCGGCGAACTGAAGCTTTCTTT
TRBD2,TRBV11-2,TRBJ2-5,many,CASSPGRLAGTQETQYF,TGTGCCAGCAGCCCCGGGAGGCTAGCGGGGACCCAAGAGACCCAGTACTTC
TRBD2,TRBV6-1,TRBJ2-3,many,CASRELAGNHNTQYF,TGTGCCAGCAGGGAACTAGCGGGAAACCACAATACGCAGTATTTT
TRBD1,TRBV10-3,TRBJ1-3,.,CAISRGPFSGNTIYF,TGTGCCATCAGCAGGGGGCCATTCTCTGGAAACACCATATATTTT
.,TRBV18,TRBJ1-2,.,CASSPQEGYGYTF,TGTGCCAGCTCACCACAAGAGGGGTATGGCTACACCTTC
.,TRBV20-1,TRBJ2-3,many,CSARDFKGGPHTDTQYF,TGCAGTGCTAGAGACTTCAAGGGGGGCCCCCACACAGATACGCAGTATTTT
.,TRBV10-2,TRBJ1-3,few,CASRTGTLSSGNTIYF,TGCGCCAGCAGAACCGGGACACTGAGCTCTGGAAACACCATATATTTT
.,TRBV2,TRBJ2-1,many,CASRGRSGDEQFF,TGTGCCAGCAGGGGGAGGTCCGGGGATGAGCAGTTCTTC
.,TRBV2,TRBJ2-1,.,CASSVYSGRYNEQFF,TGTGCCAGCAGTGTGTATAGCGGACGATACAATGAGCAGTTCTTC
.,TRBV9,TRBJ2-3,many,CASSPQVQRPTDTQYF,TGTGCCAGCAGCCCCCAGGTTCAGAGACCCACAGATACGCAGTATTTT
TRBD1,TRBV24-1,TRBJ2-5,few,CATSDHRGPQETQCF,TGTGCCACCAGTGACCACAGGGGGCCCCAAGAGACCCAGTGCTTC
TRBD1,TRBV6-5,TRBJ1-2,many,CASSYSDRGLSYGYTF,TGTGCCAGCAGTTACAGCGACAGGGGGCTTTCGTATGGCTACACCTTC
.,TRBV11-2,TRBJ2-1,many,CASSIIGGTREQFF,TGTGCCAGCAGCATCATAGGGGGGACGAGGGAGCAGTTCTTC
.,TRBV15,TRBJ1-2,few,CATSEKSNYGYTF,TGTGCCACCAGCGAGAAAAGTAACTATGGCTACACCTTC
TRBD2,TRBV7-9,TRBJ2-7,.,CASSLYSGRSYEQYF,TGTGCCAGCAGCTTGTATAGCGGGAGATCCTACGAGCAGTACTTC
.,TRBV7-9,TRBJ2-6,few,CASSTRDPKSPGANVLTF,TGTGCCAGCAGCACCCGGGACCCAAAGAGCCCTGGGGCCAACGTCCTGACTTTC
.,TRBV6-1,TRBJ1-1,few,CASMRTKNTEAFF,TGTGCCAGCATGCGGACAAAGAACACTGAAGCTTTCTTT
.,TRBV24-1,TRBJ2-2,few,CATSDFQRPGELFF,TGTGCCACCAGTGATTTTCAGCGACCCGGGGAGCTGTTTTTT
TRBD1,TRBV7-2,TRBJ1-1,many,CASSLVQGVNTEAFF,TGTGCCAGCAGCTTAGTGCAGGGGGTGAACACTGAAGCTTTCTTT
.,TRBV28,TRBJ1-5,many,CASSYLGPGLGQPQHF,TGTGCCAGCAGTTATTTGGGACCAGGATTAGGTCAGCCCCAGCATTTT
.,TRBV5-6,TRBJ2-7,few,CASSSENYEQYF,TGTGCCAGCAGCTCGGAGAACTACGAGCAGTACTTC
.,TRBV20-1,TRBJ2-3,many,CSAKEFTRTDTQYF,TGCAGTGCAAAGGAGTTCACGCGAACAGATACGCAGTATTTT
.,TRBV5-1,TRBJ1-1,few,CASSLAGTASVNTEAFF,TGCGCCAGCAGCTTGGCCGGAACGGCCAGCGTGAACACTGAAGCTTTCTTT
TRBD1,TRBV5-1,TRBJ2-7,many,CASSLTGQGHYEQYF,TGCGCCAGCAGCTTAACTGGACAGGGGCACTACGAGCAGTACTTC
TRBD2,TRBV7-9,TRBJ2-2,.,CASSPGTSLGELFF,TGTGCCAGCAGCCCCGGGACTAGCCTCGGGGAGCTGTTTTTT